The clone carrying this T cell receptor (beta chain) was picked up a small number of times. Antigen: not known. Time point indicated: newly diagnosed GD, antithyroid drugs for less than 3 months. From PBMCs, RNA was extracted and then used to make the TCR library. CDR3 size: 16 residues. Germline V gene lookup returns CDR1 SGHRS and CDR2 YFSETQ. Trimming cost V 1 base and J 0 bases, with 13 bases left between them. Relying on iRepertoire HTBI primers and Arm-PCR of CDR3 regions, the team built TCR beta libraries. TCRdb redid the calling of the multiplex PCR reads with MiXCR, one entry per CDR3 protein. The sample shows about half a million distinct CDR3 sequences, 9.5% to 15% of them seen only once. This sample stems from a study of regulatory T cells in long-lasting Graves disease. For the study at large: Those Graves' patients who were newly diagnosed had been on antithyroid drugs under 3 months.

The study's findings and limits: Persistent disease samples used TRBV28, TRBJ1-2 and TRBJ2-5 preferentially.

The same sample was also used in a study of T cells in Graves' hyperthyroidism and ophthalmopathy. This second report adds: Carried out on the TCR CDR3, a first-round RT-PCR used the HTBI primer set. Ophthalmopathy could be told apart from stable hyperthyroidism with a 13 V-J model.

The clonotype comes from a woman aged 25-40 years with Graves disease. The source material was peripheral blood mononuclear cells (PBMCs), sampled at new diagnosis, from a patient treated with antithyroid drugs. The chain has TRBV5-1 and TRBJ1-1, with a possible D match to TRBD1 (5 bases). CDR3 nucleotide sequence: TGCGCCAGCAGCTTGACAACAGGAATCATGAACACTGAAGCTTTCTTT. Amino acids: CASSLTTGIMNTEAFF.